Listed here is a single T cell receptor (beta chain). Original handling: Reference gene primer amplification in the assay estimated nucleated cell counts. TCRdb keeps only in-frame clones here, not all; method: immunoSEQ multiplex PCR. V and J calls and clone size are given by that table; D and trimming were obtained from the DNA. Of roughly 60,000 clones listed, over 80% are singletons. This sample was taken from a study of blood T cell repertoires in COVID-19. Looking at the study overall: The samples span acute and convalescent COVID-19 from the United States, Italy and Spain. Sources were T cells, B-cell-depleted T cells, or PBMCs; the material itself was cDNA or gDNA.

Trimming left V 1 base short and J 5 bases short, with 13 bases between. From germline, CDR1 is SNHLY and CDR2 FYNNEI. The length of the CDR3 is 15 residues. Recruited during active infection, patients (from Seattle) were subsequently followed longitudinally. The chain links TRBV2 to TRBJ2-3; tentative D call: TRBD2 (7 bases). Sample: peripheral blood. This receptor was obtained from a young man with COVID-19, enrolled during active disease. In nucleotides, the CDR3 is TGTGCCAGCAGTGAAGATGGAGGGGGGGGAGATACGCAGTATTTT. As protein: CASSEDGGGGDTQYF. Full variable domain (remainder filled in from reference TRBV2 and TRBJ2-3): EPEVTQTPSHQVTQMGQEVILRCVPISNHLYFYWYRQILGQKVEFLVSFYNNEISEKSEIFDDQFSVERPDGSNFTLKIRSTKLEDSAMYFCASSEDGGGGDTQYFGPGTRLTVL.